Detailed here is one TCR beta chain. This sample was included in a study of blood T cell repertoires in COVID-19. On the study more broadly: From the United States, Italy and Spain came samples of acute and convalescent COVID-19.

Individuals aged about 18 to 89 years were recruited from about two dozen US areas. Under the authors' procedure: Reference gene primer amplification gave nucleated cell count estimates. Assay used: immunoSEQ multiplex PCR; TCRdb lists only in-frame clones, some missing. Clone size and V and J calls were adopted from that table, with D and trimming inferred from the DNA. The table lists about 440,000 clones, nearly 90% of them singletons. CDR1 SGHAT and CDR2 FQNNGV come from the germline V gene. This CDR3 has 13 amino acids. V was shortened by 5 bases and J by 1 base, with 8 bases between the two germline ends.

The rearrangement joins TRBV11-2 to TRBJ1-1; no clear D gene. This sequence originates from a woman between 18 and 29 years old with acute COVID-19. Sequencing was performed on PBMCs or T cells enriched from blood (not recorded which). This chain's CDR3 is CASSLRENTEAFF. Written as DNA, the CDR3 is TGTGCCAGCAGCCTCCGGGAGAACACTGAAGCTTTCTTT.